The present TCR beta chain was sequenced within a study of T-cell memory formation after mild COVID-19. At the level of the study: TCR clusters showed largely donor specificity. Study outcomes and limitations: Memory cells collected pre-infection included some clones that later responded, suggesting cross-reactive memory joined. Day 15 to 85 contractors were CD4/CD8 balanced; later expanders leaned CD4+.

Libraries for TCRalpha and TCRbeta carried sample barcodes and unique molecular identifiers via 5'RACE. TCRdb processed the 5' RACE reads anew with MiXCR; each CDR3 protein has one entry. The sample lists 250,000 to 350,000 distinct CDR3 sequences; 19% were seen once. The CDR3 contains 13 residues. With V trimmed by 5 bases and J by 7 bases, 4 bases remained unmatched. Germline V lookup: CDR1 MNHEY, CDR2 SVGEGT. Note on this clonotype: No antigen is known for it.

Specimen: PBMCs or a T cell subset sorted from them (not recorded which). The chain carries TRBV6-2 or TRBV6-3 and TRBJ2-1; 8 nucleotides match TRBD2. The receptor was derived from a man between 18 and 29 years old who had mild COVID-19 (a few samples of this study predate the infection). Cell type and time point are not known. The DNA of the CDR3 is TGTGCCAGCAGTACCGGGACTAGTAATGAGCAGTTCTTC. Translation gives CASSTGTSNEQFF.